Presented here are 27 T cell receptor beta chains from one specimen sequenced in a study of OX40 agonist ivuxolimab in advanced cancers. The data were produced by immunoSEQ multiplex PCR, yet TCRdb's version contains in-frame clones alone and is incomplete. The sample carries about 82,000 clones, less than 90% recorded once. Sequences were derived from CD4+ or CD8+ T cells sorted from blood, sampled in a trial of the OX40 agonist ivuxolimab. The receptors stem from an adult with an advanced solid tumor such as melanoma, head and neck, liver or kidney cancer.

The chain has TRBV6-5 and TRBJ1-1; no reliable D call. This CDR3 has 15 residues. Germline lookup yields CDR1 MNHEY and CDR2 SVGAGI. Between the trimmed V and J ends, which lost 5 bases and 3 bases, there was a span of 16 bases. The CDR3 DNA reads TGTGCCAGCAGTAAACCGAGAGTTCAGGACACTGAAGCTTTCTTT. This translates into CASSKPRVQDTEAFF.

This rearrangement joins TRBV7-3 to TRBJ2-3; 7 bases map to TRBD1. Germline CDR1 reads SGHTA; CDR2 reads FQGTGA. The CDR3 covers 14 residues. Trimming removed 3 bases from V and 6 bases from J; junction bases left unmatched: 6. The CDR3 bases are TGTGCCAGCAGCTTCGGACAGGCGCTGGATACGCAGTATTTT. Protein product: CASSFGQALDTQYF.

This clone appeared a few times. This chain links TRBV5-1 with TRBJ2-5; 7 bases agree with TRBD2. The CDR3 is made up of 17 amino acids. V lost 4 bases, J lost 5 bases, and 17 bases stayed unmatched. Per germline, CDR1 SGHRS and CDR2 YFSETQ. CDR3 in DNA: TGCGCCAGCAGCCTCCGGGACTATCATCAAACTAGGGAGACCCAGTACTTC. Protein sequence: CASSLRDYHQTRETQYF. Together with reference TRBV5-1 and TRBJ2-5, the CDR3 gives the full variable domain: KAGVTQTPRYLIKTRGQQVTLSCSPISGHRSVSWYQQTPGQGLQFLFEYFSETQRNKGNFPGRFSGRQFSNSRSEMNVSTLELGDSALYLCASSLRDYHQTRETQYFGPGTRLLVL.

The rearrangement joins TRBV19 to TRBJ1-6; tentative D call: TRBD1 (5 bases). CDR1 and CDR2 (germline): LNHDA, SQIVND (reference sequence). Trimming stripped 4 bases from V and 7 bases from J, with 8 bases between. CDR3 length: 13 residues. CDR3 sequence: CASSRGGNSPLHF. CDR3 DNA: TGTGCCAGTAGTAGGGGGGGGAATTCACCCCTCCACTTT.

The V gene is TRBV7-9, the J gene TRBJ1-4; tentative D call: TRBD1 (6 bases). V was clipped by 5 bases and J by 4 bases, with 17 bases between them. CDR3 length equals 16 residues. Germline V gene sequence: CDR1 SEHNR, CDR2 FQNEAQ (reference sequence). The CDR3 DNA follows: TGTGCCAGCAGCCCTAATCACGGGACAATTAATGAAAAACTGTTTTTT. Its protein product is CASSPNHGTINEKLFF. The variable domain in full, completed from reference TRBV7-9 and TRBJ1-4, reads DTGVSQNPRHKITKRGQNVTFRCDPISEHNRLYWYRQTLGQGPEFLTYFQNEAQLEKSRLLSDRFSAERPKGSFSTLEIQRTEQGDSAMYLCASSPNHGTINEKLFFGSGTQLSVL.

The V and J genes are TRBV30 and TRBJ2-5; 9 bases fit TRBD1. V dropped 6 bases and J dropped 11; count of bases not matched to a gene: 19. Germline V gene lookup returns CDR1 GTSNPN and CDR2 SVGIG (reference sequence). CDR3 size: 15 residues. The CDR3 loop reads CACSRTGTGPGEQYF. CDR3 coding DNA: TGTGCCTGTTCTAGGACCGGGACAGGGCCGGGTGAGCAGTACTTC.

V and J are TRBV29-1 and TRBJ2-7; tentative D call: TRBD2 (5 bases). Germline CDR1 SQVTM, CDR2 ANQGSEA. This CDR3 spans 12 amino acids. Trimming took 5 bases from V and 2 from J, leaving 10 bases between them. The CDR3: CSVRGSTYEQYF. Here the CDR3 DNA reads TGCAGCGTTCGAGGGAGTACCTACGAGCAGTACTTC.

The CDR3 region is CASSSLAGSTDTQYF. Written as DNA, the CDR3 is TGTGCCAGCAGCTCCCTAGCGGGGAGCACAGATACGCAGTATTTT. The chain joins TRBV7-2 to TRBJ2-3, with 9 positions matching TRBD2. This CDR3 has 15 residues. CDR1 is SGHTA, CDR2 FQGNSA, per germline. After removal of 4 bases from V and 0 bases from J, the junction contained 2 bases not matched to a gene.

Remarks on this clone: Its ends do not fully match the called genes, so a read error is possible. The V call is TRBV5-6, the J call TRBJ2-3, with a weak D call TRBD1 (6 bases). Germline CDR1 SGHDT, CDR2 YYEEEE. This CDR3 is 8 amino acids long. In DNA, the CDR3 is TGTGCCAGCAGCCCGGGACACTTT. As protein: CASSPGHF.

The chain joins TRBV11-2 to TRBJ1-1; 10 bases are a match to TRBD1. This CDR3 is 15 amino acids long. V shed 5 bases, J shed 1 base, and the junction held 4 bases outside the gene matches. Per germline, CDR1 SGHAT and CDR2 FQNNGV. The CDR3 is CASSTDRGTNTEAFF. For the CDR3, the DNA is TGTGCCAGCAGCACGGACAGGGGGACGAACACTGAAGCTTTCTTT.

V usage is TRBV11-2 and J usage is TRBJ2-3, with D possibly TRBD2 on 6 matching bases. Germline V lookup: CDR1 SGHAT, CDR2 FQNNGV. V lost 5 bases and J 0 bases, leaving 15 bases between the germline ends. CDR3 length: 16 residues. CDR3 residues: CASSTGTLASTDTQYF. The DNA of the CDR3 is TGTGCCAGCAGCACGGGGACTCTTGCTAGCACAGATACGCAGTATTTT.

CDR3 sequence: CASSVGGQPQHF. In nucleotides, the CDR3 is TGTGCCAGCAGCGTAGGGGGTCAGCCCCAGCATTTT. This rearrangement joins TRBV7-9 to TRBJ1-5; D is perhaps TRBD1 (6 bases). The CDR3 is made up of 12 amino acids. The V end lost 5 bases, the J end lost 6 bases, and 8 bases lay between the germline ends. Germline V CDR1 and CDR2: SEHNR, FQNEAQ (reference sequence).

This clone was counted between two and nine times. This chain connects TRBV7-2 to TRBJ2-2; 10 bases fit TRBD1. Trimming cost V 4 bases and J 6 bases; bases outside gene matches: 8. CDR3 size: 16 residues. CDR1 and CDR2 (germline): SGHTA, FQGNSA. The CDR3 reads CASSSGQGGISGELFF. Here the CDR3 DNA reads TGTGCCAGCAGCTCCGGACAGGGGGGTATCTCCGGGGAGCTGTTTTTT.

The V and J genes are TRBV2 and TRBJ1-6, with 9 bases identical to TRBD1. This CDR3 has 16 residues. Trimming cost V 5 bases and J 10 bases; bases outside gene matches: 12. The germline V gene encodes CDR1 SNHLY and CDR2 FYNNEI. The CDR3 DNA is TGTGCCAGCAGTAATACAGGGGGCGGCTTAGGGTCACCCCTCCACTTT. Encoded protein: CASSNTGGGLGSPLHF. Supplemented by reference TRBV2 and TRBJ1-6, the full variable domain reads EPEVTQTPSHQVTQMGQEVILRCVPISNHLYFYWYRQILGQKVEFLVSFYNNEISEKSEIFDDQFSVERPDGSNFTLKIRSTKLEDSAMYFCASSNTGGGLGSPLHFGNGTRLTVT.

The chain couples TRBV7-2 to TRBJ1-6; D unresolved. Germline lookup yields CDR1 SGHTA and CDR2 FQGNSA. CDR3 length: 14 amino acids. Trimming pared 5 bases from V and 7 bases from J, leaving 12 bases between. CDR3 in amino acids: CASSPGRTNSPLHF. The DNA for the CDR3 is TGTGCCAGCAGCCCTGGACGGACCAATTCACCCCTCCACTTT.

This chain connects TRBV27 to TRBJ1-6; no clear D gene. The germline V and J ends were trimmed by 9 bases and 4 bases, with 13 bases remaining between them. The CDR3 is made up of 14 amino acids. The germline V gene encodes CDR1 MNHEY and CDR2 SMNVEV (reference sequence). CDR3 in DNA: TGTGCCAGTCGGCCGGAGTCTTATAATTCACCCCTCCACTTT. It translates to CASRPESYNSPLHF.

This clone came up a few times. The chain employs TRBV11-2 and TRBJ2-1; tentatively, D is TRBD1 (6 bases). Germline CDR1 reads SGHAT; CDR2 reads FQNNGV. V lost 4 bases to trimming and J lost 6 bases, with 7 bases between them. The CDR3 sequence is 12 residues long. The CDR3 is CASSSTGNEQFF. CDR3 bases: TGTGCCAGCAGCTCGACAGGCAATGAGCAGTTCTTC.

This clone was recorded at least ten times. The CDR3 protein is CASSGDANYGYTF. CDR3 DNA sequence: TGTGCCAGCTCTGGGGACGCTAACTATGGCTACACCTTC. The chain has TRBV2 and TRBJ1-2; a possible D gene is TRBD1 (5 bases). V was trimmed by 8 bases and J by 0 bases, leaving 10 bases between them. In germline, CDR1 is SNHLY, CDR2 FYNNEI. The CDR3 consists of 13 residues.

The chain joins TRBV5-8 to TRBJ2-5; D gene uncertain. The CDR3 totals 12 residues. Deletions cut 6 bases from V and 3 bases from J, with 9 bases between. Germline-derived CDR1 and CDR2 are SGHTS and YDEGEE. CDR3 in DNA: TGTGCCAGCAACTCACTGAAAGAGACCCAGTACTTC. Protein product: CASNSLKETQYF.

This chain links TRBV4-1 with TRBJ1-1; possible D gene TRBD1, 5 bases. The CDR3 is 15 residues long. The V end was cut by 4 bases, the J end by 1 base, with 13 bases between. Germline V gene lookup returns CDR1 MGHRA and CDR2 YSYEKL. The CDR3 is CASSRTTERNTEAFF. DNA for the CDR3: TGCGCCAGCAGCCGTACGACAGAAAGGAACACTGAAGCTTTCTTT.

V is TRBV6-4 and J is TRBJ1-1; 9 bases map to TRBD1. The CDR3 spans 15 residues. The V gene's germline CDR1 is MRHNA and CDR2 SNTAGT. V was clipped by 4 bases and J by 0 bases; unmatched bases: 3. CDR3 sequence: CASSAGTGMNTEAFF. The CDR3 DNA is TGTGCCAGCAGTGCCGGGACAGGGATGAACACTGAAGCTTTCTTT.

DNA of the CDR3: TGCGCCAGCAGCCCCGGGACAGGCTCTGGAAACACCATATATTTT. This sequence encodes CASSPGTGSGNTIYF. The gene calls are TRBV5-1 and TRBJ1-3; 8 bases match TRBD1. This CDR3 is 15 amino acids long. V lost 4 bases and J lost 0; bases outside the gene matches: 3. Germline CDR1 SGHRS, CDR2 YFSETQ.

The CDR3 nucleotides are TGTGCCAGTAGTATTTCGCCAGGGGGCTATGGCTACACCTTC. It yields the protein CASSISPGGYGYTF. J is TRBJ1-2 and V is TRBV19; 7 nucleotides match TRBD1. V lost 3 bases to trimming and J lost 4 bases; unmatched junction nucleotides: 5. Germline CDR1 is LNHDA and CDR2 is SQIVND (reference sequence). The CDR3 loop spans 14 amino acids.

This clone was counted only a few times. V is TRBV11-2 and J is TRBJ1-5; the D is unclear. Germline CDR1 is SGHAT and CDR2 is FQNNGV. The CDR3 runs 13 residues. The V gene lost 0 bases and the J gene lost 9 bases, with 9 bases spanning the gap. The CDR3 DNA reads TGTGCCAGCAGCTTAGACTACTCGGGGCCCCAGCATTTT. Translation gives CASSLDYSGPQHF.

This chain links TRBV7-9 with TRBJ1-1; perhaps TRBD1 as D (6 bases). Germline CDR1 SEHNR, CDR2 FQNEAQ (reference sequence). CDR3 length equals 14 residues. With 2 bases removed from V and 1 base from J, the gap between germline ends came to 8 bases. CDR3 in amino acids: CASSLSGANTEAFF. In nucleotides, the CDR3 is TGTGCCAGCAGCTTATCAGGGGCGAACACTGAAGCTTTCTTT. Combining the CDR3 with reference TRBV7-9 and TRBJ1-1 gives the whole variable domain DTGVSQNPRHKITKRGQNVTFRCDPISEHNRLYWYRQTLGQGPEFLTYFQNEAQLEKSRLLSDRFSAERPKGSFSTLEIQRTEQGDSAMYLCASSLSGANTEAFFGQGTRLTVV.

This chain links TRBV7-6 with TRBJ2-1; 9 nucleotides align to TRBD1. This CDR3 is built from 16 residues. V shed 4 bases and J 1 base; nucleotides not matched to a gene: 5. Per germline, CDR1 SGHVS and CDR2 FNYEAQ. CDR3 nucleotides: TGTGCCAGCAGCTCCACCGGGACAGGGTCCTACAATGAGCAGTTCTTC. This encodes CASSSTGTGSYNEQFF.

Written as DNA, the CDR3 is TGTGCCAGCAGCTCGGACAGGGAGGTTTCGGAGACCCAGTACTTC. It encodes CASSSDREVSETQYF. V and J are TRBV7-2 and TRBJ2-5; 8 bases agree with TRBD1. This CDR3 has 15 amino acids. CDR1 and CDR2 (germline): SGHTA, FQGNSA. Trimming removed 4 bases from V and 5 bases from J; junction bases left unmatched: 9. Looking up the rest from reference TRBV7-2 and TRBJ2-5 gives the full variable domain: GAGVSQSPSNKVTEKGKDVELRCDPISGHTALYWYRQSLGQGLEFLIYFQGNSAPDKSGLPSDRFSAERTGGSVSTLTIQRTQQEDSAVYLCASSSDREVSETQYFGPGTRLLVL.